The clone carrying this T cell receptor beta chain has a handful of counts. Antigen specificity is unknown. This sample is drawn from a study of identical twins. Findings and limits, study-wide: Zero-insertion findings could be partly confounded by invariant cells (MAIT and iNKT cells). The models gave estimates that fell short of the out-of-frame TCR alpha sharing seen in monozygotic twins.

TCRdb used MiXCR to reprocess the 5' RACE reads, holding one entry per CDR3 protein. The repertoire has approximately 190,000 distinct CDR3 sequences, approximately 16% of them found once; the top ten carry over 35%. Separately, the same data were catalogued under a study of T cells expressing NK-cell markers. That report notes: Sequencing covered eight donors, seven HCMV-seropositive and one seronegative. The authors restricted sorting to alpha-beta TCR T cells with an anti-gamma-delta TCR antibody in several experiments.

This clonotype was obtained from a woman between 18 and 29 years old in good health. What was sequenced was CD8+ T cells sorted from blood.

The CDR3: CASSKTGPIPYEQYF. The CDR3 DNA reads TGTGCCAGCAGTAAGACCGGACCCATCCCCTACGAGCAGTACTTC. The gene calls are TRBV6-1 and TRBJ2-7; D uncertain. The CDR3 runs to 15 residues. Germline loops: CDR1 MNHNS, CDR2 SASEGT. Trimming took 5 bases from V and 2 from J, leaving 16 bases between them.